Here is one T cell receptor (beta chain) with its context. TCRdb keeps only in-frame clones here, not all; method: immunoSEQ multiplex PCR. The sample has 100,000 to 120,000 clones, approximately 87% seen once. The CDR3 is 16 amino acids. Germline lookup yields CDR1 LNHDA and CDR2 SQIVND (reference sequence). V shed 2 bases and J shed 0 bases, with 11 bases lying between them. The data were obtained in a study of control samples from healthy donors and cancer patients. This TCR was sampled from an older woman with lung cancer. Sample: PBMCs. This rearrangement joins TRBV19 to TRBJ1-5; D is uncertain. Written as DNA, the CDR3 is TGTGCCAGTAGTATATTGTCGGTCCCTAGCAATCAGCCCCAGCATTTT. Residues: CASSILSVPSNQPQHF.